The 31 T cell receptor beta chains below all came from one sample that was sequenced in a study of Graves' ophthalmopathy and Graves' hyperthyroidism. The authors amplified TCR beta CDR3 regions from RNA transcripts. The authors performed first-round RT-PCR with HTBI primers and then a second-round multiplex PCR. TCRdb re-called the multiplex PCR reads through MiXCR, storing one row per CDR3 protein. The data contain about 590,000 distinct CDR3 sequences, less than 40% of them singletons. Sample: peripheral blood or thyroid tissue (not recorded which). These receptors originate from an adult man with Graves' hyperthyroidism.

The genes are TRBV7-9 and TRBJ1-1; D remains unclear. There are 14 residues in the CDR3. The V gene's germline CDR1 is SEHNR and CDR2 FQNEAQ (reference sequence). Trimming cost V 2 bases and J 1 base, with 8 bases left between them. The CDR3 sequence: CASSLFGRNTEAFF. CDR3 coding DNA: TGTGCCAGCAGCTTATTTGGCAGGAACACTGAAGCTTTCTTT. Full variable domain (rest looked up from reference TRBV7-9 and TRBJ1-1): DTGVSQNPRHKITKRGQNVTFRCDPISEHNRLYWYRQTLGQGPEFLTYFQNEAQLEKSRLLSDRFSAERPKGSFSTLEIQRTEQGDSAMYLCASSLFGRNTEAFFGQGTRLTVV.

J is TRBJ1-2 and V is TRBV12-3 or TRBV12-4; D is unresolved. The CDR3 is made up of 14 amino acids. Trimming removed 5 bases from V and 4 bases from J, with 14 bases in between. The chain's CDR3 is CASSPGGSGYGYTF. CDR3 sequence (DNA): TGTGCCAGCAGTCCGGGAGGGTCGGGCTATGGCTACACCTTC.

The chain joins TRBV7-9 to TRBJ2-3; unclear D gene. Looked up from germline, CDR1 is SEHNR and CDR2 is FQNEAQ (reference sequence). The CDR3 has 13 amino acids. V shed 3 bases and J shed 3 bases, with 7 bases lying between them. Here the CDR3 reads CASSFTETDTQYF. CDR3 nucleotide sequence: TGTGCCAGCAGCTTCACCGAAACAGATACGCAGTATTTT.

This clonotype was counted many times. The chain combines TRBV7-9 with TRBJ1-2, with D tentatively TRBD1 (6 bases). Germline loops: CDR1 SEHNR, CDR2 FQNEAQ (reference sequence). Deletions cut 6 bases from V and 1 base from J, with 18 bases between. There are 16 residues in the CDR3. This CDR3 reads CASSSPRTAINYGYTF. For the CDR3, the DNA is TGTGCCAGCAGTTCCCCGAGGACAGCCATTAACTATGGCTACACCTTC.

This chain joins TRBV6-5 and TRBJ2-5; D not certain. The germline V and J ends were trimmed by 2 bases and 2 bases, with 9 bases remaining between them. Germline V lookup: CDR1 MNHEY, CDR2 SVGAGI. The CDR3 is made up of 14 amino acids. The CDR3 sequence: CASSYAQLQETQYF. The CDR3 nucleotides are TGTGCCAGCAGTTACGCACAGCTGCAAGAGACCCAGTACTTC.

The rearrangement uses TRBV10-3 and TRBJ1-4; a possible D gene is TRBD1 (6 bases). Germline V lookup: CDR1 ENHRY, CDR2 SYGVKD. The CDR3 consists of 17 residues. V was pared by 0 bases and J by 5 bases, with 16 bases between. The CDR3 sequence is CAISESSGGSVNEKLFF. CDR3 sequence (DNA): TGTGCCATCAGTGAGTCGTCCGGGGGCTCCGTCAATGAAAAACTGTTTTTT.

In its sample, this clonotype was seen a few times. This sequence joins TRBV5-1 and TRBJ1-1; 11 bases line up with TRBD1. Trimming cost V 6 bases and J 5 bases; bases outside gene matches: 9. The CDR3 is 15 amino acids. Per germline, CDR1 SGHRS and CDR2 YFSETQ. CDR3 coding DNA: TGCGCCAGCACCAAAGGGGGACAGGGGGAGACTGAAGCTTTCTTT. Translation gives CASTKGGQGETEAFF.

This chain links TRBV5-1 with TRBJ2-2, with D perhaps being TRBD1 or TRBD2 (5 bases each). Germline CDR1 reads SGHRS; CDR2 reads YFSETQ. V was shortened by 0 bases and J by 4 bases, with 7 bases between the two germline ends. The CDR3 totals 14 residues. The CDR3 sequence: CASSLDGGTGELFF. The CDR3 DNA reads TGCGCCAGCAGCTTGGATGGGGGCACCGGGGAGCTGTTTTTT.

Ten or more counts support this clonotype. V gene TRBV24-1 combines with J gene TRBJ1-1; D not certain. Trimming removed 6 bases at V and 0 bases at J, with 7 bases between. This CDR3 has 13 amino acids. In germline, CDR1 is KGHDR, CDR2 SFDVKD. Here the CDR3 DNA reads TGTGCCACCAGTCTGGGGATGAACACTGAAGCTTTCTTT. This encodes CATSLGMNTEAFF.

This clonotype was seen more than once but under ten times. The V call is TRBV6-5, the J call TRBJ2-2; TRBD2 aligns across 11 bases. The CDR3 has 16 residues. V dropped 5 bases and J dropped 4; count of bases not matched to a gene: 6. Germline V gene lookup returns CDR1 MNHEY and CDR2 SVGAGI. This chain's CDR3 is CASSRVSGGATGELFF. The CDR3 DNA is TGTGCCAGCAGTCGAGTTAGCGGGGGGGCCACCGGGGAGCTGTTTTTT.

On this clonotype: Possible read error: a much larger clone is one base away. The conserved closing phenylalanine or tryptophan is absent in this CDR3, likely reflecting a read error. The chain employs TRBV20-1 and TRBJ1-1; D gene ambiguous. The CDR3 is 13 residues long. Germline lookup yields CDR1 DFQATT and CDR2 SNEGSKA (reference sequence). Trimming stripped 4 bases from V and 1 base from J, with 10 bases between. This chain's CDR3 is CSATNSRNTEAFL. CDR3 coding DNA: TGCAGTGCTACCAATAGTCGGAACACTGAAGCTTTCCTT.

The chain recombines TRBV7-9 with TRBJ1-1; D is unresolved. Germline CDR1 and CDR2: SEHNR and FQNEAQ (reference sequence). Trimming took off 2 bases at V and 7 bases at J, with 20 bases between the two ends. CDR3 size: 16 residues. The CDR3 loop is CASSLKGVSAYNEAFF. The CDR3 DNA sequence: TGTGCCAGCAGCTTAAAAGGAGTGAGCGCCTACAATGAAGCTTTCTTT.

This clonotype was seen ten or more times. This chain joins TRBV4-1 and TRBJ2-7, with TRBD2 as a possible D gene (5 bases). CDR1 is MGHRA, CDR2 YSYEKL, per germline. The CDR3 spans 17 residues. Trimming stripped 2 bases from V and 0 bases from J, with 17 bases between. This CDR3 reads CASSQSASTLSSYEQYF. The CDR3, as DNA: TGCGCCAGCAGCCAATCTGCTAGCACCTTGAGCTCCTACGAGCAGTACTTC.

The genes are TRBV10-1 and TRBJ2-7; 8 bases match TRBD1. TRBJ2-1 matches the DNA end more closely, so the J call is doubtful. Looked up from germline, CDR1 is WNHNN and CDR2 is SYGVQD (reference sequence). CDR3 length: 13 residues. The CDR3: CASRDIAGGEQFF. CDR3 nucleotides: TGCGCCAGCAGGGATATCGCAGGGGGCGAGCAGTTCTTC.

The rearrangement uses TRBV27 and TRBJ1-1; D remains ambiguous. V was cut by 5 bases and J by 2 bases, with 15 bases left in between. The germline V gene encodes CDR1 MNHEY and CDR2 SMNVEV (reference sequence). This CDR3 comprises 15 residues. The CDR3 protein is CASSPSPVPNTEAFF. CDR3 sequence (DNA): TGTGCCAGCAGTCCCTCGCCGGTCCCTAACACTGAAGCTTTCTTT.

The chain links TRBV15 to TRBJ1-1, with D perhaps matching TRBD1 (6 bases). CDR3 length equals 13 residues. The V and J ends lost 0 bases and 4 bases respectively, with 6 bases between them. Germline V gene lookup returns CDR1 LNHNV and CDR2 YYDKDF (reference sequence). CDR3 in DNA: TGTGCCACCAGCAGAGAACAGGGCACTGAAGCTTTCTTT. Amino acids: CATSREQGTEAFF.

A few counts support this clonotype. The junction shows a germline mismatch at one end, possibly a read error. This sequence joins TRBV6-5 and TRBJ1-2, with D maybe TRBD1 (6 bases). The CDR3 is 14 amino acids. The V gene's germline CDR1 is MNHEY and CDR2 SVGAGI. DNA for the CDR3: TGTGCCAGCAGTGGAAGGACAGACCACTATGACTACACCTTC. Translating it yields CASSGRTDHYDYTF.

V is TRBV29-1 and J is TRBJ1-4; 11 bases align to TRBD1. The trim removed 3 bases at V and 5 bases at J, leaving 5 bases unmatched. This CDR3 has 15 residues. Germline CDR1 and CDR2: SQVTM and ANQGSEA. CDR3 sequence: CSVDFGQGANEKLFF. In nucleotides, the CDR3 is TGCAGCGTTGACTTCGGACAGGGGGCGAATGAAAAACTGTTTTTT.

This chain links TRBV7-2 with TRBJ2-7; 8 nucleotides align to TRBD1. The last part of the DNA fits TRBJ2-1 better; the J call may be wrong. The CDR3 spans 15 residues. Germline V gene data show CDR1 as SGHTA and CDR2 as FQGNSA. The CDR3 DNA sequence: TGTGCCAGCAGCTTGTGGCAGGGGGCTATGAATGAGCAGTTCTTC. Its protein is CASSLWQGAMNEQFF.

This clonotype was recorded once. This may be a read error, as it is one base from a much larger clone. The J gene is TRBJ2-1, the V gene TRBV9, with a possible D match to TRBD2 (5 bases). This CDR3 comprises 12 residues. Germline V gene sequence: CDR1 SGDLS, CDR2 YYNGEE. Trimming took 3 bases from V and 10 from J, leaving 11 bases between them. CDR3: CASSADLTEQFF. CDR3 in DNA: TGTGCCAGCAGCGCGGACTTGACCGAGCAGTTCTTC.

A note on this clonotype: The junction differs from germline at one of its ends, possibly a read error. The CDR3 loop reads CASSYSLQPSSSDEQYF. The CDR3, as DNA: TGTGCCAGCAGTTATTCCCTTCAACCCAGTTCCTCCGACGAGCAGTACTTC. The chain links TRBV2 to TRBJ2-7; no clear D gene. CDR1 is SNHLY, CDR2 FYNNEI, per germline. CDR3 length: 17 residues.

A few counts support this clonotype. Here the CDR3 DNA reads TGTGCCAGCATCCGGGGAAATGGTGAAAAACTGTTTTTT. It encodes CASIRGNGEKLFF. The rearrangement uses TRBV6-5 and TRBJ1-4; D is ambiguous. Germline values: CDR1 MNHEY, CDR2 SVGAGI. Trimming took 7 bases from V and 7 from J, leaving 13 bases between them. This CDR3 contains 13 residues.

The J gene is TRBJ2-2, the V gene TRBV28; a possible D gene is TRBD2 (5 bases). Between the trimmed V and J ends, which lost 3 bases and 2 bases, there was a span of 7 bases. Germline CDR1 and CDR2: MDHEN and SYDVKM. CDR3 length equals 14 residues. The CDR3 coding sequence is TGTGCCAGCAGTTTTCCGGGAAACACCGGGGAGCTGTTTTTT. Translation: CASSFPGNTGELFF.

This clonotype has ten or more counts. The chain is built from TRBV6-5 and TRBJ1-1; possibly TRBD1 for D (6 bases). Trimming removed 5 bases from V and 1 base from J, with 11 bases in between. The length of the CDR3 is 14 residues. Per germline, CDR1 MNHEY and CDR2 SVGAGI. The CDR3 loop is CASSEYRENTEAFF. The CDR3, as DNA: TGTGCCAGCAGTGAGTACAGGGAGAACACTGAAGCTTTCTTT.

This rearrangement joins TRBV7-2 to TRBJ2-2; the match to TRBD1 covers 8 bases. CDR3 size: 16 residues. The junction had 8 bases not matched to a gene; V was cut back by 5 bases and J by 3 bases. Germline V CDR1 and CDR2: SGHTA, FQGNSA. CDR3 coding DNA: TGTGCCAGCAGCCAAGCAAGGACAGGGTACACCGGGGAGCTGTTTTTT. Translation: CASSQARTGYTGELFF.

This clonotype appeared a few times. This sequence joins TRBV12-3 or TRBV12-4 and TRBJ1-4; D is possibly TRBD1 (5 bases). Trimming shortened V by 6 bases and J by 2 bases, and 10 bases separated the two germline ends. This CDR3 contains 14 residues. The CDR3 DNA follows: TGTGCCAGCAGACCAGGGAACACTAATGAAAAACTGTTTTTT. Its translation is CASRPGNTNEKLFF.

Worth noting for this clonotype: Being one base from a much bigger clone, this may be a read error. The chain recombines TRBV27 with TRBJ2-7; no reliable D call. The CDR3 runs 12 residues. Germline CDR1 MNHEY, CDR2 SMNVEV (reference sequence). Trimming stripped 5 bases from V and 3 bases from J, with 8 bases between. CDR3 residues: CASSDNHYEQYF. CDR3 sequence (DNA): TGTGCCAGCAGTGACAACCACTACGAGCAGTACTTC.

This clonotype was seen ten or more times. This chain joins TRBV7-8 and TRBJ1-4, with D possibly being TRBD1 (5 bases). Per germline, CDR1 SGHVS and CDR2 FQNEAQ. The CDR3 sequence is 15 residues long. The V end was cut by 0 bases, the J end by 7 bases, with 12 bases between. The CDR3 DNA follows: TGTGCCAGCAGCTTAGCCGGGACGTCCTTTGAAAAACTGTTTTTT. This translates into CASSLAGTSFEKLFF.

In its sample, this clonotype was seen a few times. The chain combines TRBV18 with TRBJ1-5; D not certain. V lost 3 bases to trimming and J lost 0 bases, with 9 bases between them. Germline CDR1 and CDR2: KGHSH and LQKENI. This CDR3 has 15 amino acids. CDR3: CASSPRQTSNQPQHF. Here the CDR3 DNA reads TGTGCCAGCTCACCGCGGCAGACTAGCAATCAGCCCCAGCATTTT.

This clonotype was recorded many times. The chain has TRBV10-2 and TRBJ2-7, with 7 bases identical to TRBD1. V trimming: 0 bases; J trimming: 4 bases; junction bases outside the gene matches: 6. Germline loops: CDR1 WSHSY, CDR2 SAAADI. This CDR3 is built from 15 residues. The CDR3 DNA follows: TGCGCCAGCAGTGAGTCGTTAGGACAGGTATACGAGCAGTACTTC. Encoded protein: CASSESLGQVYEQYF.

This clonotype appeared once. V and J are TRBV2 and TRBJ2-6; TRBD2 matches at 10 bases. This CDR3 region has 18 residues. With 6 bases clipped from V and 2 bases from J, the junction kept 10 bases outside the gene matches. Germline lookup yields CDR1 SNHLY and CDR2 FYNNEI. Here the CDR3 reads CASSPTGLAKPGANVLTF. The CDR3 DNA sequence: TGTGCCAGCAGCCCTACGGGACTAGCGAAGCCTGGGGCCAACGTCCTGACTTTC.